The 3 T cell receptor beta chains reported below all come from one sample, sequenced in a study of blood T cells in healthy people across ages. A J-beta primer mix and a sample-barcoded 5' primer were used in a second PCR of roughly 6 to 12 cycles. TCRdb called the 5' RACE reads again in MiXCR, with one record for every CDR3 protein. Of hundreds of thousands of distinct CDR3 sequences detected, roughly 32% appear once; the ten largest clones hold 15%. The sequencing sample was made of blood. All receptors derive from a woman aged 80 or older in good health.

The rearrangement uses TRBV20-1 and TRBJ2-7, with TRBD2 matching 7 bases. The junction had 11 bases not matched to a gene; V was cut back by 6 bases and J by 0 bases. The length of the CDR3 is 15 residues. Germline V lookup: CDR1 DFQATT, CDR2 SNEGSKA (reference sequence). CDR3 sequence: CSAQFHGGSSYEQYF. The CDR3 DNA reads as TGCAGTGCCCAGTTCCACGGGGGGAGCTCCTACGAGCAGTACTTC.

V usage is TRBV7-2 and J usage is TRBJ2-7, with 11 bases lining up with TRBD2. The germline CDR1 and CDR2 sequences are SGHTA and FQGNSA. The CDR3 runs to 19 residues. Trimming at V came to 2 bases and at J to 7 bases, leaving 19 bases not matched to a gene. CDR3 amino acids: CASSLTPPLAGVGYREQYF. CDR3 in DNA: TGTGCCAGCAGCTTAACCCCTCCACTAGCGGGAGTCGGGTATCGGGAGCAGTACTTC.

This rearrangement joins TRBV20-1 to TRBJ1-1; 8 bases map to TRBD1. The CDR3 consists of 15 residues. CDR1 and CDR2 (germline): DFQATT, SNEGSKA (reference sequence). V lost 6 bases and J lost 1; bases outside the gene matches: 10. Written as DNA, the CDR3 is TGCAGTGCGCAGCCCCCGGGACAGGAGAACACTGAAGCTTTCTTT. Translation: CSAQPPGQENTEAFF.